Listed here are 30 T cell receptor beta chains from one sample, sequenced in a study of T cells in Graves' hyperthyroidism and ophthalmopathy. From RNA transcripts, TCR beta CDR3 regions were amplified. The TCR CDR3 was amplified in a first-round RT-PCR using the HTBI primer set. One entry per CDR3 protein, called by TCRdb with MiXCR from the multiplex PCR reads. Of over 700,000 distinct CDR3 sequences detected, about 35% appear once; the ten largest clones hold around 31%. Specimen: blood. The receptors derive from a woman between 35 and 50 years old with Graves' hyperthyroidism.

The chain couples TRBV7-9 to TRBJ2-7; 8 positions match TRBD1. This CDR3 contains 15 residues. CDR1 and CDR2 from the germline V gene are SEHNR and FQNEAQ (reference sequence). J was trimmed by 4 bases and V by 0 bases; bases with no gene match: 5. The CDR3 sequence is CASSLAETGVYEQYF. CDR3 DNA sequence: TGTGCCAGCAGCTTAGCCGAGACAGGGGTATACGAGCAGTACTTC.

This clonotype was observed many times. V gene TRBV29-1 combines with J gene TRBJ1-2, with 7 nucleotides matching TRBD1. Losses at the gene ends were 3 bases for V and 2 bases for J; bases not matched to a gene: 15. Germline loops: CDR1 SQVTM, CDR2 ANQGSEA. This CDR3 contains 17 residues. CDR3: CSVDRGTTGAGNYGYTF. CDR3 sequence (DNA): TGCAGCGTTGATAGGGGGACAACAGGGGCCGGGAACTATGGCTACACCTTC.

This clonotype was observed a handful of times. V gene TRBV10-3 combines with J gene TRBJ2-2, with 8 bases aligning to TRBD1. The CDR3 totals 12 residues. The germline V gene has CDR1 ENHRY and CDR2 SYGVKD. V lost 7 bases to trimming and J lost 11 bases; unmatched junction nucleotides: 6. CDR3 in DNA: TGTGCCATCACCGGACAGGGCGGCGAGCTGTTTTTT. Translating it yields CAITGQGGELFF.

Turning to this clonotype: Just one base apart from a much larger clone, this may be a read error. CDR3 sequence (DNA): TGTGCCAGTAGTATGCAGGTGCAAGAGACCCAGTACTTC. Its protein is CASSMQVQETQYF. The rearrangement uses TRBV19 and TRBJ2-5; unclear D gene. The CDR3 is made up of 13 amino acids. Germline V CDR1 and CDR2: LNHDA, SQIVND (reference sequence). V was cut by 3 bases and J by 2 bases, with 7 bases left in between. Looking up the rest from reference TRBV19 and TRBJ2-5 gives the full variable domain: DGGITQSPKYLFRKEGQNVTLSCEQNLNHDAMYWYRQDPGQGLRLIYYSQIVNDFQKGDIAEGYSVSREKKESFPLTVTSAQKNPTAFYLCASSMQVQETQYFGPGTRLLVL.

Many counts were recorded for this clonotype. The chain carries TRBV20-1 and TRBJ2-7, with TRBD2 identical over 13 bases. V trimming: 3 bases; J trimming: 3 bases; junction bases outside the gene matches: 11. The V gene's germline CDR1 is DFQATT and CDR2 SNEGSKA (reference sequence). The CDR3 sequence is 17 residues long. This chain's CDR3 is CSASPLLAGGTFYEQYF. The CDR3 nucleotides read TGCAGTGCTAGTCCCCTACTAGCGGGAGGGACTTTCTACGAGCAGTACTTC.

This clonotype has a count of ten or more. The rearrangement uses TRBV29-1 and TRBJ2-7; possibly TRBD1 or TRBD2 for D (5 bases each). The germline V gene encodes CDR1 SQVTM and CDR2 ANQGSEA. Trimming shortened V by 6 bases and J by 0 bases, and 12 bases separated the two germline ends. The CDR3 contains 13 residues. CDR3 DNA sequence: TGCAGCGTGGAGGACACGTACTCCTACGAGCAGTACTTC. Translating gives CSVEDTYSYEQYF.

V usage is TRBV7-8 and J usage is TRBJ2-7; D possibly corresponds to TRBD1 (6 bases). Germline CDR1 is SGHVS and CDR2 is FQNEAQ. CDR3 length: 15 amino acids. Trimming left V 4 bases short and J 6 bases short, with 19 bases between. For the CDR3, the DNA is TGTGCCAGCAGCTCACCACAGGGCTCCCCCTTCGAGCAGTACTTC. This gives the protein CASSSPQGSPFEQYF.

V and J are TRBV27 and TRBJ1-5; D not certain. Germline-derived CDR1 and CDR2 are MNHEY and SMNVEV (reference sequence). Trimming removed 2 bases from V and 0 bases from J, with 5 bases in between. The CDR3 extends over 14 amino acids. The CDR3 DNA reads as TGTGCCAGCAGTTTAATGTATAGCAATCAGCCCCAGCATTTT. It specifies CASSLMYSNQPQHF.

This clonotype was seen many times. This sequence joins TRBV10-3 and TRBJ2-5; D unresolved. The CDR3 contains 14 residues. V lost 6 bases and J 0 bases, leaving 11 bases between the germline ends. Germline V gene data show CDR1 as ENHRY and CDR2 as SYGVKD. CDR3 coding DNA: TGTGCCATCAGAGGAACAGCTTACCAAGAGACCCAGTACTTC. Its protein product is CAIRGTAYQETQYF.

This clonotype was detected only a few times. Mismatch with germline at one junction end may stem from a read error. CDR3 residues: CASSADRVSYEQYF. CDR3 in DNA: TGTGCCAGCAGTGCCGACAGGGTTTCCTACGAGCAGTACTTC. This sequence joins TRBV10-3 and TRBJ2-7; 7 nucleotides match TRBD1. The CDR3 has 14 residues. The V gene's germline CDR1 is ENHRY and CDR2 SYGVKD.

In the case of this clonotype: This could be a read error, since a much larger clone is one nucleotide away. The chain combines TRBV7-2 with TRBJ1-6; TRBD1 aligns across 9 bases. CDR3 length equals 15 residues. The junction had 8 bases not matched to a gene; V was cut back by 3 bases and J by 11 bases. Germline values: CDR1 SGHTA, CDR2 FQGNSA. CDR3 loop: CASSFEATGGAPLHF. CDR3 bases: TGTGCCAGCAGCTTTGAGGCGACAGGGGGTGCACCCCTCCACTTT.

This clonotype was counted a few times. V is TRBV20-1 and J is TRBJ1-5, with TRBD1 matching over 10 bases. Unmatched junction bases numbered 12, after V lost 2 bases and J lost 2 bases. The CDR3 has 18 residues. Germline CDR1 and CDR2: DFQATT and SNEGSKA (reference sequence). The CDR3: CSARPGQGKRIGNQPQHF. The CDR3 coding sequence is TGCAGTGCTAGACCGGGACAGGGGAAGAGAATCGGCAATCAGCCCCAGCATTTT.

This clonotype was observed many times. The genes are TRBV4-1 and TRBJ1-2, with 10 positions matching TRBD1. Trimming cost V 3 bases and J 6 bases; bases outside gene matches: 7. Germline lookup yields CDR1 MGHRA and CDR2 YSYEKL. This CDR3 comprises 15 residues. This CDR3 reads CASSQTGGRKDGYTF. DNA for the CDR3: TGCGCCAGCAGCCAGACAGGGGGCCGAAAGGATGGCTACACCTTC.

The chain carries TRBV10-3 and TRBJ1-1; D remains unclear. Trimming stripped 4 bases from V and 0 bases from J, with 12 bases between. In germline, CDR1 is ENHRY, CDR2 SYGVKD. The CDR3 consists of 15 residues. The CDR3 DNA is TGTGCCATCAGTGTCCAGGACTGGCTGAACACTGAAGCTTTCTTT. This encodes CAISVQDWLNTEAFF.

This clonotype came up a few times. This chain connects TRBV18 to TRBJ1-6; unclear D gene. The CDR3 loop spans 13 amino acids. The germline V gene has CDR1 KGHSH and CDR2 LQKENI. The ends were cut back, 3 bases at V and 8 bases at J, with 8 bases in the middle. CDR3: CASSPTDDSPLHF. The DNA for the CDR3 is TGTGCCAGCTCACCTACGGACGATTCACCCCTCCACTTT. Together with reference TRBV18 and TRBJ1-6, the CDR3 gives the full variable domain: NAGVMQNPRHLVRRRGQEARLRCSPMKGHSHVYWYRQLPEEGLKFMVYLQKENIIDESGMPKERFSAEFPKEGPSILRIQQVVRGDSAAYFCASSPTDDSPLHFGNGTRLTVT.

This clonotype has a handful of counts. The chain has TRBV6-6 and TRBJ2-5; 10 bases align to TRBD2. Germline V gives CDR1 MNHNY, CDR2 SVGAGI (reference sequence). J was trimmed by 5 bases and V by 2 bases; bases with no gene match: 2. This CDR3 region has 14 residues. The CDR3 bases are TGTGCCAGCAGTTACCTAGCGGGAGATGAGACCCAGTACTTC. This encodes CASSYLAGDETQYF.

The chain links TRBV5-1 to TRBJ2-5; D is possibly TRBD1 (5 bases). V was cut by 4 bases and J by 3 bases, with 13 bases left in between. Germline assignment: CDR1 SGHRS and CDR2 YFSETQ. This CDR3 contains 14 residues. Here the CDR3 DNA reads TGCGCCAGCAGCATCAGGGTAGGGGAAGAGACCCAGTACTTC. It is translated as CASSIRVGEETQYF.

CDR3 DNA sequence: TGCAGCGCCTACATGGGGGAGCTGTTTTTT. This codes for CSAYMGELFF. The chain is built from TRBV29-1 and TRBJ2-2; D unclear. This CDR3 region has 10 residues. Between the trimmed V and J ends, which lost 7 bases and 8 bases, there was a span of 8 bases. Germline CDR1 reads SQVTM; CDR2 reads ANQGSEA.

This clonotype has a single count. A much more abundant neighbour one base away suggests this may be a read error. The chain joins TRBV4-1 to TRBJ1-2, with no clear D. From germline, CDR1 is MGHRA and CDR2 YSYEKL. The CDR3 length is 13 residues. The CDR3 DNA follows: TGCGCCAGCGGCCAAGTTTCGGGAGATGGCTACACCTTC. Translating it yields CASGQVSGDGYTF.

This clonotype was recorded many times. The chain uses TRBV12-3 or TRBV12-4 and TRBJ1-1; D uncertain. V lost 4 bases, J lost 5 bases, and 11 bases lay in between. This CDR3 contains 13 residues. The CDR3 sequence is CASSSVGGTEAFF. CDR3 in DNA: TGTGCCAGCAGTTCTGTCGGCGGTACTGAAGCTTTCTTT.

V and J are TRBV29-1 and TRBJ1-2, with TRBD1 identical over 7 bases. V was pared by 7 bases and J by 6 bases, with 5 bases of the junction left unmatched. Per germline, CDR1 SQVTM and CDR2 ANQGSEA. The CDR3 is made up of 11 amino acids. CDR3 region: CSGQGIDGYTF. The CDR3 DNA reads TGCAGCGGACAGGGCATAGATGGCTACACCTTC.

The sample holds a few counts of this clonotype. The rearrangement links TRBV6-5 to TRBJ2-7; D is unresolved. CDR3 length: 13 residues. The V end was cut by 7 bases, the J end by 6 bases, with 16 bases between. CDR1 and CDR2 (germline): MNHEY, SVGAGI. For the CDR3, the DNA is TGTGCCAGCATGGGCTATATAGAAGGCGAGCAGTACTTC. Translating gives CASMGYIEGEQYF.

This clonotype was detected a few times. The rearrangement uses TRBV29-1 and TRBJ1-2; D is unclear. V was clipped by 3 bases and J by 7 bases, with 9 bases between them. Germline V gives CDR1 SQVTM, CDR2 ANQGSEA. CDR3 length equals 11 residues. CDR3 protein: CSVDAEPGYTF. DNA for the CDR3: TGCAGCGTTGATGCCGAGCCTGGCTACACCTTC. The whole variable domain, remainder taken from reference TRBV29-1 and TRBJ1-2, is SAVISQKPSRDICQRGTSLTIQCQVDSQVTMMFWYRQQPGQSLTLIATANQGSEATYESGFVIDKFPISRPNLTFSTLTVSNMSPEDSSIYLCSVDAEPGYTFGSGTRLTVV.

The chain is built from TRBV10-1 and TRBJ2-5; 8 bases align to TRBD1. The V gene end was trimmed by 6 bases and the J gene end by 4 bases; junction bases not matched to a gene: 13. Per germline, CDR1 WNHNN and CDR2 SYGVQD (reference sequence). The CDR3 loop spans 16 amino acids. This CDR3 reads CASRQGVTVFGETQYF. Here the CDR3 DNA reads TGCGCCAGCAGACAGGGGGTAACGGTCTTTGGAGAGACCCAGTACTTC.

This clonotype turned up a few times. The rearrangement uses TRBV20-1 and TRBJ1-2; D uncertain. V was clipped by 0 bases and J by 0 bases, with 17 bases between them. The length of the CDR3 is 17 residues. The germline gives CDR1 DFQATT, CDR2 SNEGSKA (reference sequence). CDR3 protein: CSARDPRPSIPNYGYTF. The CDR3 DNA reads as TGCAGTGCTAGAGATCCCAGACCTTCTATCCCTAACTATGGCTACACCTTC.

This clonotype was observed at least ten times. The chain links TRBV12-3 or TRBV12-4 to TRBJ1-5; D is uncertain. Trimming stripped 6 bases from V and 5 bases from J, with 11 bases between. This CDR3 region has 13 residues. CDR3 sequence: CASRTGSYQPQHF. As DNA, the CDR3 is TGTGCCAGCAGGACCGGGTCCTATCAGCCCCAGCATTTT.

The J gene is TRBJ2-7, the V gene TRBV6-1, with 10 nucleotides matching TRBD2. Germline CDR1 MNHNS, CDR2 SASEGT. With 0 bases clipped from V and 4 bases from J, the junction kept 6 bases outside the gene matches. This CDR3 region has 16 residues. The CDR3 coding sequence is TGTGCCAGCAGTGAAGCTAGGACTAGCGGAGCTTACGAGCAGTACTTC. Its translation is CASSEARTSGAYEQYF.

This clonotype was seen a handful of times. CDR3 sequence reads: CASSQSLGGSYEQYF. DNA of the CDR3: TGCGCCAGCAGCCAATCCTTAGGCGGATCCTACGAGCAGTACTTC. The gene calls are TRBV4-3 and TRBJ2-7; D remains ambiguous. This CDR3 is built from 15 residues. Per the germline V gene, CDR1 is LGHNA and CDR2 is YSLEER. V lost 2 bases and J lost 1, with 12 bases in between.

This clonotype was recorded many times. The chain carries TRBV25-1 and TRBJ1-2; TRBD1 is a possible D gene (6 bases). Trimming pared 3 bases from V and 7 bases from J, leaving 12 bases between. CDR1 MGHDK and CDR2 SYGVNS come from the germline V gene. The CDR3 sequence is 13 residues long. The CDR3 protein is CASSDGGALGYTF. The CDR3 DNA follows: TGTGCCAGCAGTGACGGGGGGGCGCTTGGCTACACCTTC.

The chain combines TRBV2 with TRBJ2-1; no reliable D call. Per germline, CDR1 SNHLY and CDR2 FYNNEI. The CDR3 loop spans 10 amino acids. V was trimmed by 8 bases and J by 8 bases, leaving 7 bases between them. CDR3 protein: CASLKDEQFF. The CDR3 bases are TGTGCCAGCCTGAAGGATGAGCAGTTCTTC.